The clone carrying this T cell receptor (beta chain) showed up many times. Its antigen is as yet unknown. Germline loops: CDR1 KGHSY, CDR2 FQNENV. V was cut by 4 bases and J by 4 bases, with 8 bases left in between. There are 13 residues in the CDR3. TCR beta CDR3 sequences were amplified from RNA transcripts. The primer set for the first-round RT-PCR of the TCR CDR3 was HTBI. TCRdb recomputed calls from the multiplex PCR reads with MiXCR, one row per CDR3 protein. This table holds around 400,000 distinct CDR3 sequences, around 15% found once. The sample comes from a study of T cells in Graves' hyperthyroidism and ophthalmopathy. Study-level findings and limits: Blood held most thyroid clonotypes expanded above 0.001 frequency.

The V gene is TRBV16, the J gene TRBJ1-5; D is undetermined. The TCR originated in a woman between 55 and 75 years old with Graves' ophthalmopathy. Sequencing was performed on blood. The CDR3 nucleotides read TGTGCCAGCAGCCCGAACCTGAATCAGCCCCAGCATTTT. Amino acid sequence: CASSPNLNQPQHF.